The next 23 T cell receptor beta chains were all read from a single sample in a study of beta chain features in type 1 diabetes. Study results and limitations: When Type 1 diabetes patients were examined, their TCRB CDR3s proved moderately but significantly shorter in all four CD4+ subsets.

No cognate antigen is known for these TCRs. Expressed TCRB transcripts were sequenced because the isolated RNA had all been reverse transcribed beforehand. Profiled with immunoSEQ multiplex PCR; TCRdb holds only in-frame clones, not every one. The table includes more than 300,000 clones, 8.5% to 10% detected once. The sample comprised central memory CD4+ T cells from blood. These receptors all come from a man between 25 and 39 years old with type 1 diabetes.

This CDR3 reads CASSLAGGRGFIEQFF. CDR3 DNA: TGTGCCAGCAGCTTAGCCGGGGGGCGCGGATTTATTGAGCAGTTCTTC. V usage is TRBV7-2 and J usage is TRBJ2-1; D perhaps matches TRBD2 (7 bases). In germline, CDR1 is SGHTA, CDR2 FQGNSA. Between the trimmed V and J ends, which lost 0 bases and 9 bases, there was a span of 18 bases. The CDR3 loop spans 16 amino acids.

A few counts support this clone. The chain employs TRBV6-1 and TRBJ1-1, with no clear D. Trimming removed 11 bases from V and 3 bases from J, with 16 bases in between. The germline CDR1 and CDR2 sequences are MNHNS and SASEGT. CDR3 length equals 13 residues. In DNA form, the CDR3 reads TGTGCCTCCTCGACCCGGGCTGACACTGAAGCTTTCTTT. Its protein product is CASSTRADTEAFF.

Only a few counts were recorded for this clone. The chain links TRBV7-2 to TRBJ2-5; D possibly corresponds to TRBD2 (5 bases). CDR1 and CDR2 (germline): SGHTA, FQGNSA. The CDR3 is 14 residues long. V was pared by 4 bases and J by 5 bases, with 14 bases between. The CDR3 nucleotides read TGTGCCAGCAGCTACTCCCGGGGATCGGAGACCCAGTACTTC. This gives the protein CASSYSRGSETQYF.

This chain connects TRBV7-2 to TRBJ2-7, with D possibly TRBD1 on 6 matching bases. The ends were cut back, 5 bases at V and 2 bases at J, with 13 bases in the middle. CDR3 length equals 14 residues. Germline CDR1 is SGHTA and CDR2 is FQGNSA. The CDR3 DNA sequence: TGTGCCAGCAGCCCGGCGACAGGTCCCTACGAGCAGTACTTC. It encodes CASSPATGPYEQYF.

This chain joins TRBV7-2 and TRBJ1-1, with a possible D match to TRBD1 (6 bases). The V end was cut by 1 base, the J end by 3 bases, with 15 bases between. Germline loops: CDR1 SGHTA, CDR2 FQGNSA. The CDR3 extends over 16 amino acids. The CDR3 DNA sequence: TGTGCCAGCAGCTTAGGAGGCGGCAGGGGATACACTGAAGCTTTCTTT. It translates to CASSLGGGRGYTEAFF. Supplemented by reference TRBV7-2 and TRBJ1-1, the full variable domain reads GAGVSQSPSNKVTEKGKDVELRCDPISGHTALYWYRQSLGQGLEFLIYFQGNSAPDKSGLPSDRFSAERTGGSVSTLTIQRTQQEDSAVYLCASSLGGGRGYTEAFFGQGTRLTVV.

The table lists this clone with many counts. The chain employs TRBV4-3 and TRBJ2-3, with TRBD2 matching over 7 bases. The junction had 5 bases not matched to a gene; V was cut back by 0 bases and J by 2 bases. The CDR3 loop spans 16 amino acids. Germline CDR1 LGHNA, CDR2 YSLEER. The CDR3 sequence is CASSQDAAGFTDTQYF. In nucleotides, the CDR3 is TGCGCCAGCAGCCAAGATGCAGCGGGGTTCACAGATACGCAGTATTTT.

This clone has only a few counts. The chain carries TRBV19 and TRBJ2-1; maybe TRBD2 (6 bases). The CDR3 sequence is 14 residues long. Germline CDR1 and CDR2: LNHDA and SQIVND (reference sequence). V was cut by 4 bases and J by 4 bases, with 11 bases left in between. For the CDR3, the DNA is TGTGCCAGTAGTACCCCGGGACTGTACAATGAGCAGTTCTTC. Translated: CASSTPGLYNEQFF.

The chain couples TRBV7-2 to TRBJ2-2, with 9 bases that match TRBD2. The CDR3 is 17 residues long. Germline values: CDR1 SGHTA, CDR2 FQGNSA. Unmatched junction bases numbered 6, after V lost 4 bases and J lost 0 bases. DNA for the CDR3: TGTGCCAGCAGCTCACGGGCTAGCGGGACGAACACCGGGGAGCTGTTTTTT. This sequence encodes CASSSRASGTNTGELFF.

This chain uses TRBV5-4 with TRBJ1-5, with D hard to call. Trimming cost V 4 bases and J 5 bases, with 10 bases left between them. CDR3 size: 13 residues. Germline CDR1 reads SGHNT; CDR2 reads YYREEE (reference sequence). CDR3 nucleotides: TGTGCCAGCAGCATGATTGGAGATCAGCCCCAGCATTTT. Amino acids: CASSMIGDQPQHF.

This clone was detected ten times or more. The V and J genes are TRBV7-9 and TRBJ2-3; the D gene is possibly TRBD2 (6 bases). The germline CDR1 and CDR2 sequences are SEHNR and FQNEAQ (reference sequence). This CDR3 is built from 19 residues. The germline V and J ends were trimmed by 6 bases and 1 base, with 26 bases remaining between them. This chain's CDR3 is CASRPTSRQSKSGTDTQYF. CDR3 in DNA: TGTGCCAGCAGGCCTACTAGCAGACAATCGAAGTCTGGCACAGATACGCAGTATTTT.

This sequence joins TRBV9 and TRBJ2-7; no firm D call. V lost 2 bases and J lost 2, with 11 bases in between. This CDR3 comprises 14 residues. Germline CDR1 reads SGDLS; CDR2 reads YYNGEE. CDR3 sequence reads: CASSVGYSAYEQYF. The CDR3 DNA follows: TGTGCCAGCAGCGTCGGCTACTCAGCCTACGAGCAGTACTTC.

The CDR3 loop reads CASSFSSGNEQYF. The CDR3 coding sequence is TGTGCCAGCAGCTTTTCTAGCGGGAACGAGCAGTACTTC. The V and J genes are TRBV7-2 and TRBJ2-7, with 9 nucleotides matching TRBD2. Germline-derived CDR1 and CDR2 are SGHTA and FQGNSA. This CDR3 is 13 amino acids long. After removal of 3 bases from V and 5 bases from J, the junction contained 2 bases not matched to a gene.

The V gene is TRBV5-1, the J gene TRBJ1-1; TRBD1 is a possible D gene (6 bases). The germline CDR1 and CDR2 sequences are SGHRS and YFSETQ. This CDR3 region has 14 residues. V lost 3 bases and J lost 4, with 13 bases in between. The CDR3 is CASSWKGGTTEAFF. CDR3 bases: TGCGCCAGCAGCTGGAAGGGGGGGACCACTGAAGCTTTCTTT. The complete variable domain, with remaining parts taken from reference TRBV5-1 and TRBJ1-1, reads KAGVTQTPRYLIKTRGQQVTLSCSPISGHRSVSWYQQTPGQGLQFLFEYFSETQRNKGNFPGRFSGRQFSNSRSEMNVSTLELGDSALYLCASSWKGGTTEAFFGQGTRLTVV.

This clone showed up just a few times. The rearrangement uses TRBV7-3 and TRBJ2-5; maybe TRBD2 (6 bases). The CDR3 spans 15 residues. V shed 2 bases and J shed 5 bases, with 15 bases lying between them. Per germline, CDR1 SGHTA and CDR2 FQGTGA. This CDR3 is CASSLAAGSSETQYF. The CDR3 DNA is TGTGCCAGCAGCTTAGCCGCGGGGTCCTCGGAGACCCAGTACTTC.

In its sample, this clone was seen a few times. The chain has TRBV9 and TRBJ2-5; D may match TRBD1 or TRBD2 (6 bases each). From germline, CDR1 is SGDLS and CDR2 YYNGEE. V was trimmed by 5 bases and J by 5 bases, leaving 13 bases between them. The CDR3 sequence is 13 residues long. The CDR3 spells CASSPPGGETQYF. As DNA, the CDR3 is TGTGCCAGCAGTCCCCCCGGGGGCGAGACCCAGTACTTC.

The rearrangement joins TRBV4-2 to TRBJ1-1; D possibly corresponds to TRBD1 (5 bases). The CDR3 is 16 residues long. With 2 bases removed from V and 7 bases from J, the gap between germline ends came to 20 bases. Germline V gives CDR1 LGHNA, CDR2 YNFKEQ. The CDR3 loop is CASSQRPGAAGGEAFF. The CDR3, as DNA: TGTGCCAGCAGCCAAAGGCCCGGGGCAGCGGGGGGTGAAGCTTTCTTT.

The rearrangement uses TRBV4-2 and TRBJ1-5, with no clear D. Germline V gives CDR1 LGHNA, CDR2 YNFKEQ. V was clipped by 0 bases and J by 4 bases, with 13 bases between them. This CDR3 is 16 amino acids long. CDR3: CASSQDYSLQNQPQHF. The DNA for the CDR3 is TGTGCCAGCAGCCAAGATTATTCGCTGCAAAATCAGCCCCAGCATTTT.

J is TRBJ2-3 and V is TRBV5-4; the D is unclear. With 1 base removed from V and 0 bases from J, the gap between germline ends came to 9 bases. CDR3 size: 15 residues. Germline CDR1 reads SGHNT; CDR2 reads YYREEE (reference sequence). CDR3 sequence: CASSLPGLSTDTQYF. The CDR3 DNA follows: TGTGCCAGCAGCTTGCCGGGTCTCAGCACAGATACGCAGTATTTT.

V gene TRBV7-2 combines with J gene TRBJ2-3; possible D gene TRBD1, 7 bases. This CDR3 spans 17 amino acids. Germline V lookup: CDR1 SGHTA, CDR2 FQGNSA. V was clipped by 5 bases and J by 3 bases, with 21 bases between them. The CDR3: CASSRSGGGVGTDTQYF. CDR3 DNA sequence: TGTGCCAGCAGCCGAAGCGGAGGGGGCGTGGGTACAGATACGCAGTATTTT.

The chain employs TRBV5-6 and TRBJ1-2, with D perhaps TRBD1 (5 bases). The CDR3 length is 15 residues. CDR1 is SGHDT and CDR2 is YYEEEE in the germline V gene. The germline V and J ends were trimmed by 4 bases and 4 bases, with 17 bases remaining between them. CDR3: CASSPDNSRGYGYTF. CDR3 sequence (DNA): TGTGCCAGCAGCCCGGACAACAGTCGTGGCTATGGCTACACCTTC.

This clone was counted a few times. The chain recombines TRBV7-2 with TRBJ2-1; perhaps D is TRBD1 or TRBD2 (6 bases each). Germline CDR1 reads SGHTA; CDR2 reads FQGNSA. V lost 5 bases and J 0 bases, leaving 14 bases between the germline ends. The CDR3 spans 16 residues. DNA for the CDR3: TGTGCCAGCAGCCCGTCCGGGGGCAGCTCCTACAATGAGCAGTTCTTC. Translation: CASSPSGGSSYNEQFF.

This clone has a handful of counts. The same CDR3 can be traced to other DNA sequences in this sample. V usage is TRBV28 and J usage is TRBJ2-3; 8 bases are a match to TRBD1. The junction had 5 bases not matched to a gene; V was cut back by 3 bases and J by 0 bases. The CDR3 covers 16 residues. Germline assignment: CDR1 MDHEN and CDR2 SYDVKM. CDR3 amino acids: CASSLSGQGSTDTQYF. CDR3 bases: TGTGCCAGCAGTTTGAGCGGACAGGGTAGCACAGATACGCAGTATTTT.

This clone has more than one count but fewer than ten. CDR3 sequence reads: CASRDKGPTDTQYF. CDR3 bases: TGTGCCAGCAGAGACAAGGGCCCCACAGATACGCAGTATTTT. This chain links TRBV7-9 with TRBJ2-3; D gene unclear. V lost 6 bases and J lost 2, with 12 bases in between. The CDR3 is made up of 14 amino acids. Germline-derived CDR1 and CDR2 are SEHNR and FQNEAQ (reference sequence).